This T cell receptor (beta chain) comes out of a study of blood T cell repertoires in COVID-19. Study-wide background: PBMCs, B-cell-depleted T cells, or T cells provided the cDNA or gDNA that made up the material.

Enrollment of patients from Seattle took place during active infection, with longitudinal follow-up. Germline V gene lookup returns CDR1 MGHRA and CDR2 YSYEKL. The J segment lost 5 bases and the V segment lost 1 base, leaving 5 bases of the junction unmatched. CDR3 length: 15 amino acids. Source study methods: How many nucleated cells were present was estimated from reference gene primer amplification. TCRdb's copy holds only in-frame clones and misses some; the assay was immunoSEQ multiplex PCR. The DNA gave D and trimming, while V, J and clone size come from that table. The sample consists of over 450,000 clones, nearly 90% of them appearing once.

J is TRBJ2-1 and V is TRBV4-1; 7 nucleotides line up with TRBD2. The sequence came from a man aged 18 to 30 with COVID-19, enrolled during active disease. The specimen sequenced was peripheral blood. The CDR3, as DNA: TGCGCCAGCAGCCAAGTTAGCGGGCTCCACAATGAGCAGTTCTTC. Protein: CASSQVSGLHNEQFF.